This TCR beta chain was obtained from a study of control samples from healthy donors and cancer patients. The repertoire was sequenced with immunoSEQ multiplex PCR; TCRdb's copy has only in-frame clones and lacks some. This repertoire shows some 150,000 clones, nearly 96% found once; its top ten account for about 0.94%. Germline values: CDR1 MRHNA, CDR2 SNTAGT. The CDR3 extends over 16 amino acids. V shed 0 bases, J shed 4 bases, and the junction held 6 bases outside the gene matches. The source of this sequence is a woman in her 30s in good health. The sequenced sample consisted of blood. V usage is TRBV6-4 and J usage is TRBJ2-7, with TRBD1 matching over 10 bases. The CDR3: CASSDSPDRGIYEQYF. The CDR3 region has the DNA TGTGCCAGCAGTGACTCGCCGGACAGGGGGATATACGAGCAGTACTTC.